The 10 T cell receptor beta chains presented below share a single source sample, sequenced in a study of OX40 agonist ivuxolimab in advanced cancers. To prepare the library, the immunoSEQ multiplex PCR assay was applied. In TCRdb, the immuneACCESS table is reduced to in-frame sequences with V and J assigned. These tables do not hold every clone; where another copy was compared, an unresolved V gene accounts for under half, and the others remain unexplained. The sample records over 30,000 clones, 80% to 85% of which are singletons. The top ten clonotypes cover 1.8% of the sample. The material was CD4+ or CD8+ T cells sorted from blood, obtained in a trial of the OX40 agonist ivuxolimab. The receptors stem from an adult with an advanced solid tumor such as melanoma, head and neck, liver or kidney cancer.

The chain is built from TRBV5-1 and TRBJ2-5, with D possibly matching TRBD1 (5 bases). V was cut by 0 bases and J by 5 bases, with 5 bases left in between. The CDR3 runs to 12 residues. Per germline, CDR1 SGHRS and CDR2 YFSETQ. This CDR3 is CASSLAGETQYF. The CDR3 nucleotides are TGCGCCAGCAGCTTGGCAGGGGAGACCCAGTACTTC.

The rearrangement links TRBV11-3 to TRBJ2-1, with D possibly TRBD2 on 5 matching bases. V lost 5 bases to trimming and J lost 9 bases, with 14 bases between them. The V gene's germline CDR1 is SGHNT and CDR2 YENEEA. This CDR3 is built from 13 residues. The CDR3 sequence is CASSPPLETEQFF. CDR3 in DNA: TGTGCCAGCAGCCCTCCACTAGAGACTGAGCAGTTCTTC. The full variable domain, in which reference TRBV11-3 and TRBJ2-1 provide the parts outside the CDR3, is EAGVVQSPRYKIIEKKQPVAFWCNPISGHNTLYWYLQNLGQGPELLIRYENEEAVDDSQLPKDRFSAERLKGVDSTLKIQPAELGDSAVYLCASSPPLETEQFFGPGTRLTVL.

This chain uses TRBV6-5 with TRBJ1-4; D might be TRBD1 (6 bases). V lost 0 bases and J 15 bases, leaving 17 bases between the germline ends. From germline, CDR1 is MNHEY and CDR2 SVGAGI. The CDR3 runs to 14 residues. The CDR3 DNA reads as TGTGCCAGCAGTTACTCAGCCGGACAGAGGAACTTGTTTTTT. Protein product: CASSYSAGQRNLFF.

The J gene is TRBJ1-5, the V gene TRBV10-3; tentatively, D is TRBD1 (6 bases). CDR3 length: 15 amino acids. Trimming took off 0 bases at V and 5 bases at J, with 11 bases between the two ends. Germline CDR1 reads ENHRY; CDR2 reads SYGVKD. CDR3 residues: CAISESWGQHQPQHF. CDR3 nucleotide sequence: TGTGCCATCAGTGAGTCTTGGGGGCAGCATCAGCCCCAGCATTTT.

The rearrangement links TRBV28 to TRBJ1-5; D might be TRBD1 (6 bases). CDR1 is MDHEN, CDR2 SYDVKM, per germline. The V end was cut by 4 bases, the J end by 1 base, with 14 bases between. This CDR3 has 16 amino acids. The CDR3 DNA reads TGTGCCAGCAGTTCGCCCATCGGACAGAGCAATCAGCCCCAGCATTTT. Translation: CASSSPIGQSNQPQHF.

The genes are TRBV5-1 and TRBJ2-7, with D perhaps matching TRBD2 (5 bases). V was shortened by 2 bases and J by 2 bases, with 17 bases between the two germline ends. Per the germline V gene, CDR1 is SGHRS and CDR2 is YFSETQ. This CDR3 has 16 amino acids. CDR3 nucleotides: TGCGCCAGCAGCTTAGGTTTCGGAGGCGGGCCCTACGAGCAGTACTTC. This codes for CASSLGFGGGPYEQYF.

The genes are TRBV5-5 and TRBJ2-1, with D unresolved. Trimming removed 4 bases from V and 2 bases from J, with 16 bases in between. The length of the CDR3 is 16 residues. Looked up from germline, CDR1 is SGHKS and CDR2 is YYEKEE (reference sequence). In DNA form, the CDR3 reads TGTGCCAGCAGCCCCCACGCGAGGAGTACCTACAATGAGCAGTTCTTC. Amino acid sequence: CASSPHARSTYNEQFF.

The chain recombines TRBV29-1 with TRBJ2-7; 9 nucleotides line up with TRBD2. CDR3 size: 15 residues. V lost 5 bases, J lost 2 bases, and 10 bases stayed unmatched. Per germline, CDR1 SQVTM and CDR2 ANQGSEA. The CDR3 nucleotides read TGCAGCGTTTCCCTGGGGGCTAGCGGGGCCTACGAGCAGTACTTC. Residues: CSVSLGASGAYEQYF.

The chain uses TRBV7-2 and TRBJ2-7, with D perhaps TRBD2 (5 bases). V was pared by 5 bases and J by 2 bases, with 10 bases between. This CDR3 has 13 amino acids. Per germline, CDR1 SGHTA and CDR2 FQGNSA. The CDR3 spells CASSRPGTYEQYF. The CDR3 bases are TGTGCCAGCAGCCGGCCGGGGACCTACGAGCAGTACTTC.

A word on this clone: The junction departs from germline at one end; a sequencing error may be responsible. CDR3 DNA: TGTGCCAGCAGTCAATCTCCCCGCGGGAACCCCGGGGAGCTGTTTTTT. This encodes CASSQSPRGNPGELFF. The chain employs TRBV6-6 and TRBJ2-2, with D possibly TRBD2 on 6 matching bases. CDR3 length equals 16 residues. Germline CDR1 reads MNHNY; CDR2 reads SVGAGI (reference sequence).